This TCR beta chain was profiled in a study of PD-L1 blockade in urothelial cancer. The CDR3 consists of 14 residues. Losses at the gene ends were 5 bases for V and 7 bases for J; bases not matched to a gene: 10. Germline CDR1 reads GTSNPN; CDR2 reads SVGIG (reference sequence). Here immunoSEQ multiplex PCR was the method, and the copy in TCRdb shows in-frame clones only, minus some. Here the sample spans 40,000 to 45,000 clones, 82% being singletons. The V gene is TRBV30, the J gene TRBJ2-2; 7 nucleotides align to TRBD1. This clonotype was sampled from a man aged 65 to 85 with urothelial cancer. The sequenced sample was PBMCs, obtained around atezolizumab (anti-PD-L1) treatment. CDR3 DNA: TGTGCCTGGCCTGGGACAGAACTTGGCGGGGAGCTGTTTTTT. This sequence encodes CAWPGTELGGELFF. The whole variable domain, filled in from reference TRBV30 and TRBJ2-2, reads SQTIHQWPATLVQPVGSPLSLECTVEGTSNPNLYWYRQAAGRGLQLLFYSVGIGQISSEVPQNLSASRPQDRQFILSSKKLLLSDSGFYLCAWPGTELGGELFFGEGSRLTVL.